The 19 T cell receptor beta chains in this list originate from one sample, sequenced in a study of monozygotic twins with inflammatory bowel disease. One entry per CDR3 protein, without DNA, is what TCRdb gives after re-calling the 5' RACE reads. This table holds around 140,000 distinct CDR3 sequences. Sequenced: blood. All receptors come from a human donor with ulcerative colitis or Crohn's disease, or a healthy co-twin of an affected twin (not recorded which).

The CDR3 here is CASSLAGGGPSRFLGNIQYF. The rearrangement links TRBV7-2 to TRBJ2-4; the D call from TCRdb, TRBD2, cannot be confirmed without DNA. CDR3 length: 20 amino acids. Germline-derived CDR1 and CDR2 are SGHTA and FQGNSA.

The rearrangement uses TRBV29-1 and TRBJ2-7. This CDR3 contains 14 residues. CDR1 SQVTM and CDR2 ANQGSEA come from the germline V gene. This chain's CDR3 is CSALNTVSYGVQYF.

This rearrangement joins TRBV7-2 to TRBJ1-4; TCRdb's D call, TRBD1, is unchecked because there is no DNA. Looked up from germline, CDR1 is SGHTA and CDR2 is FQGNSA. The CDR3 covers 16 residues. CDR3 residues: CASSLGGQTTNEKLFF.

The V call is TRBV20-1, the J call TRBJ2-1. The CDR3 loop spans 14 amino acids. Germline CDR1 and CDR2: DFQATT and SNEGSKA (reference sequence). CDR3 in amino acids: CSARDFKGLNEQFF.

The rearrangement uses TRBV5-1 and TRBJ2-3; TCRdb lists TRBD1, though no DNA is available to test this call. The V gene's germline CDR1 is SGHRS and CDR2 YFSETQ. The CDR3 totals 17 residues. The CDR3 is CASSFIFRDKRTDTQYF.

V is TRBV20-1 and J is TRBJ1-4; TCRdb selects TRBD1, and the lack of DNA leaves this call unchecked. Germline V CDR1 and CDR2: DFQATT, SNEGSKA (reference sequence). The CDR3 sequence is 13 residues long. CDR3: CSGLGGTNEKLFF.

The gene calls are TRBV18 and TRBJ1-2; the D call of TRBD1 rests on TCRdb alone, since no DNA is present to check it. Germline lookup yields CDR1 KGHSH and CDR2 LQKENI. The CDR3 length is 17 residues. The CDR3 region is CASSPQGQGAANYGYTF. The whole variable domain, remainder taken from reference TRBV18 and TRBJ1-2, is NAGVMQNPRHLVRRRGQEARLRCSPMKGHSHVYWYRQLPEEGLKFMVYLQKENIIDESGMPKERFSAEFPKEGPSILRIQQVVRGDSAAYFCASSPQGQGAANYGYTFGSGTRLTVV.

This sequence joins TRBV7-2 and TRBJ2-7; the D gene TCRdb calls, TRBD1, cannot be checked with no DNA. The CDR3 spans 15 residues. Germline V lookup: CDR1 SGHTA, CDR2 FQGNSA. CDR3 sequence: CASSLQGAKTNEQYF.

The chain uses TRBV7-7 and TRBJ1-5; lacking DNA, the TRBD1 call made by TCRdb goes unchecked. Germline CDR1 is SSHAT and CDR2 is FNYEAQ (reference sequence). The CDR3 contains 17 residues. The CDR3 here is CASSLGETGNSNQPQHF.

V and J are TRBV7-9 and TRBJ1-3. The germline V gene encodes CDR1 SEHNR and CDR2 FQNEAQ (reference sequence). The CDR3 has 15 amino acids. The CDR3 loop is CASSLEGTAGNTIYF.

This chain connects TRBV29-1 to TRBJ1-2; no DNA is available, so the TRBD1 call from TCRdb remains unchecked. This CDR3 comprises 13 residues. Germline values: CDR1 SQVTM, CDR2 ANQGSEA. This chain's CDR3 is CSARQGAGYGYTF. The variable domain in full, with the rest retrieved from reference TRBV29-1 and TRBJ1-2, is SAVISQKPSRDICQRGTSLTIQCQVDSQVTMMFWYRQQPGQSLTLIATANQGSEATYESGFVIDKFPISRPNLTFSTLTVSNMSPEDSSIYLCSARQGAGYGYTFGSGTRLTVV.

The chain is built from TRBV7-9 and TRBJ1-5. CDR1 and CDR2 (germline): SEHNR, FQNEAQ (reference sequence). This CDR3 region has 12 residues. The CDR3 is CASSLLYQPQHF.

CDR3 in amino acids: CSARGRLAADTQYF. This rearrangement joins TRBV20-1 to TRBJ2-3. The CDR3 loop spans 14 amino acids. CDR1 DFQATT and CDR2 SNEGSKA come from the germline V gene (reference sequence).

The chain carries TRBV5-6 and TRBJ2-5; TCRdb designates TRBD1, a call that cannot be tested without DNA. Germline assignment: CDR1 SGHDT and CDR2 YYEEEE. There are 13 residues in the CDR3. The CDR3: CASSLPGGETQYF.

This chain connects TRBV24-1 to TRBJ1-6; TCRdb's D call of TRBD1 is untestable without DNA. The CDR3 consists of 16 residues. Germline V lookup: CDR1 KGHDR, CDR2 SFDVKD. This CDR3 reads CATSARGTGVNSPLHF.

The chain couples TRBV6-5 to TRBJ1-1. The V gene's germline CDR1 is MNHEY and CDR2 SVGAGI. The CDR3 is 14 residues long. CDR3 region: CASSSPTQSPLAFF.

The chain employs TRBV5-1 and TRBJ2-2. Per germline, CDR1 SGHRS and CDR2 YFSETQ. The CDR3 consists of 12 residues. The chain's CDR3 is CASRVDTGELFF.

The chain recombines TRBV11-3 with TRBJ2-1; with no DNA, the TCRdb D assignment of TRBD2 cannot be verified. The CDR3 is 15 amino acids. Germline assignment: CDR1 SGHNT and CDR2 YENEEA. The CDR3 loop is CASSRGVRAYNEQFF.

The chain combines TRBV12-5 with TRBJ1-2. The CDR3 runs to 13 residues. Germline values: CDR1 LGHNT, CDR2 FRNRAP. The CDR3 sequence is CASGLEVNYGYTF.